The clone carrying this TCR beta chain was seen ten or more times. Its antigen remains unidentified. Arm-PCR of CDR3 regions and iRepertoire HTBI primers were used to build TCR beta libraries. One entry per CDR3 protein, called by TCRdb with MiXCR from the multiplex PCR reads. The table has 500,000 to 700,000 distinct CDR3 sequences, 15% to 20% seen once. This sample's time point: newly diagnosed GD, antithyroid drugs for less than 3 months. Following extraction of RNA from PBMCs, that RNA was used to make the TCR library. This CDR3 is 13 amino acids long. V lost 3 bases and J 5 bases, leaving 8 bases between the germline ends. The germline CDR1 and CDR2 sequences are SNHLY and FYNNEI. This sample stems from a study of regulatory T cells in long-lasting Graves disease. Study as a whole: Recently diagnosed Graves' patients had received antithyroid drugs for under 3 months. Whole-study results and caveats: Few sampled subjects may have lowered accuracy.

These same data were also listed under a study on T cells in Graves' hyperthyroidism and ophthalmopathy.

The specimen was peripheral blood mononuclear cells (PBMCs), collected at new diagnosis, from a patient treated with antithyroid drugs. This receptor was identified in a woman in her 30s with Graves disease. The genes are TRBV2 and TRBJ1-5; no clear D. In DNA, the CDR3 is TGTGCCAGCAGTGACATGATAGATCAGCCCCAGCATTTT. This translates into CASSDMIDQPQHF.